Below, one T cell receptor (beta chain) is given with its context. Its antigen is currently unknown. The data were obtained in a study of shared clonotypes between healthy human individuals. Turning to the study itself: The composition of the donors was a couple of women and a few men aged 18 to 49. General study points: On the whole, naive subsets had larger estimated richness than memory subsets had. In several donors, about 5% of naive CD4 clonotypes appeared in common.

Sequencing used immunoSEQ multiplex PCR; TCRdb keeps in-frame clones, though not all of them. The data show more than 550,000 clones, with less than 95% seen just once and 34% held by the top ten. CD8 memory comprised CD45RO+ plus CCR7-negative CD45RA+ TemRA cells. Trimming left V 3 bases short and J 7 bases short, with 16 bases between. The CDR3 is 15 residues long. CDR1 and CDR2 (germline): LNHDA, SQIVND (reference sequence). The chain employs TRBV19 and TRBJ2-1, with D perhaps being TRBD1 or TRBD2 (5 bases each). Sequences were obtained from memory CD8+ T cells from PBMCs. The sample's subset: CD45RO+ cells pooled with CCR7-negative TemRA cells. This TCR came from a man aged 18-30 years in good health. Some clones in this sample may be carry-over from other donors' samples. DNA of the CDR3: TGTGCCAGTAGTATCCGGGACCCCATCGTGAATGAGCAGTTCTTC. It codes for CASSIRDPIVNEQFF.